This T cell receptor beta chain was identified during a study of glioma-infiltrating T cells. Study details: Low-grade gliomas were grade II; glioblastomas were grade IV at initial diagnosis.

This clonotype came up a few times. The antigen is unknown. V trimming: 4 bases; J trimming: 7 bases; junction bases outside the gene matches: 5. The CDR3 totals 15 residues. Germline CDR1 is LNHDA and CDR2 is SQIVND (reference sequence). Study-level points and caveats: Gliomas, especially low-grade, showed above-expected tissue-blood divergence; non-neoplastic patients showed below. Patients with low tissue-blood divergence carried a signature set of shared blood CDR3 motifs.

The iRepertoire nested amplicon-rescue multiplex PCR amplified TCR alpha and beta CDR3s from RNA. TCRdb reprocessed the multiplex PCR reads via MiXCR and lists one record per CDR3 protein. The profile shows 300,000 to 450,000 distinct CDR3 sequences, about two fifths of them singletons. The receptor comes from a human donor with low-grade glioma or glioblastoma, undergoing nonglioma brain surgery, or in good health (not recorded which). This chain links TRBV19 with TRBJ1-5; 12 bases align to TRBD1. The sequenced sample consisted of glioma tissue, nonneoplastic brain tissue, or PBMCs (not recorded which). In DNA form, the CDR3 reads TGTGCCAGTAGTAGGGGGACAGGGGGCGGGCAGCCCCAGCATTTT. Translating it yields CASSRGTGGGQPQHF. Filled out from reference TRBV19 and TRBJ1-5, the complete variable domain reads DGGITQSPKYLFRKEGQNVTLSCEQNLNHDAMYWYRQDPGQGLRLIYYSQIVNDFQKGDIAEGYSVSREKKESFPLTVTSAQKNPTAFYLCASSRGTGGGQPQHFGDGTRLSIL.